This T cell receptor (beta chain) was identified during a study of human T cells and chemical hapten exposure. The study's findings and limits: Sensitizing to DPC left TCRs with a frequency above 1 in 1000 unaltered.

This CDR3 spans 16 amino acids. Germline CDR1 is MDHEN and CDR2 is SYDVKM. V was pared by 2 bases and J by 1 base, with 5 bases of the junction left unmatched. Sample time point: healthy volunteer bleed at 2 weeks. Unfractionated whole blood was the source from which total RNA was extracted. TCRdb called the RACE reads again in MiXCR, with one record for every CDR3 protein. Of about 45,000 distinct CDR3 sequences in the sample, 4.4% are singletons; the top ten hold roughly 5.2%. This clonotype was picked up many times. Its antigen is undetermined. Sequenced sample: whole blood. The TCR was taken from a human donor in good health. Some clones in this sample may be carry-over from other donors' samples. The V call is TRBV28, the J call TRBJ2-4, with 7 bases matching TRBD1. DNA of the CDR3: TGTGCCAGCAGTTTAGAGGGGGCTGGGGCCAAAAACATTCAGTACTTC. Protein product: CASSLEGAGAKNIQYF. The full variable domain, completed using reference TRBV28 and TRBJ2-4, is DVKVTQSSRYLVKRTGEKVFLECVQDMDHENMFWYRQDPGLGLRLIYFSYDVKMKEKGDIPEGYSVSREKKERFSLILESASTNQTSMYLCASSLEGAGAKNIQYFGAGTRLSVL.